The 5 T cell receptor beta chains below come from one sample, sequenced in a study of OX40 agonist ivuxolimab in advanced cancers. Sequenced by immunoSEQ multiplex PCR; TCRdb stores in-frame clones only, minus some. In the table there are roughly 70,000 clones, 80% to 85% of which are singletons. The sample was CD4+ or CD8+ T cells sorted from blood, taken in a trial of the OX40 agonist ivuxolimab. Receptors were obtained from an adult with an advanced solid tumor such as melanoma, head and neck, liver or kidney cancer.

CDR3 region: CASSNRLNGYTF. CDR3 DNA: TGTGCCAGTAGTAACAGGTTAAATGGCTACACCTTC. The chain links TRBV19 to TRBJ1-2; D is perhaps TRBD1 (5 bases). With 4 bases removed from V and 6 bases from J, the gap between germline ends came to 9 bases. CDR3 length: 12 amino acids. From germline, CDR1 is LNHDA and CDR2 SQIVND (reference sequence).

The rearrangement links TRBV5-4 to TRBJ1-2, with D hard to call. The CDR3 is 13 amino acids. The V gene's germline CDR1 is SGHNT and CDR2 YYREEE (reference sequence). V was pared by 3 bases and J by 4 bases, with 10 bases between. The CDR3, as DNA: TGTGCCAGCAGCTCCGAACCAAGCTATGGCTACACCTTC. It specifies CASSSEPSYGYTF.

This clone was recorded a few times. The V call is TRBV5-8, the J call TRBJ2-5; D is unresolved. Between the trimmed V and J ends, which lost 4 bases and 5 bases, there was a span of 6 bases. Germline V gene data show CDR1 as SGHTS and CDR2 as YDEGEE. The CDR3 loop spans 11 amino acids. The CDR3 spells CASSVLETQYF. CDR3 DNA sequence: TGTGCCAGCAGCGTATTGGAGACCCAGTACTTC.

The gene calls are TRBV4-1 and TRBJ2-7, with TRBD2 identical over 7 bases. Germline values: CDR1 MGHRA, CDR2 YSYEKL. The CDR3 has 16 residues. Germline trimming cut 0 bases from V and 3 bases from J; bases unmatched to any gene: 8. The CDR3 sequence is CASSQEASGMRYEQYF. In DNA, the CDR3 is TGCGCCAGCAGCCAAGAGGCCAGCGGGATGCGCTACGAGCAGTACTTC.

The CDR3 protein is CASSPPRFGTDTQYF. DNA for the CDR3: TGTGCCAGCTCACCACCCAGGTTTGGTACAGATACGCAGTATTTT. The chain employs TRBV18 and TRBJ2-3; D call uncertain. Germline assignment: CDR1 KGHSH and CDR2 LQKENI. There are 15 residues in the CDR3. V gave up 0 bases and J gave up 3 bases, with 10 bases separating them.